This TCR beta chain comes out of a study of blood T cell repertoires in COVID-19. Study overall: Both acute and convalescent COVID-19 samples were obtained from the United States, Italy and Spain. Nucleic acid was either cDNA or gDNA, and it came from T cells, B-cell-depleted T cells, or PBMCs.

In germline, CDR1 is SGHRS, CDR2 YFSETQ. The V gene end was trimmed by 4 bases and the J gene end by 1 base; junction bases not matched to a gene: 8. This CDR3 is built from 16 residues. In Seattle, patients joined the study during active infection and were tracked longitudinally. Original analysis: Reference gene primer amplification gave estimated nucleated cell counts. This table comes from immunoSEQ multiplex PCR, and its TCRdb copy is limited to in-frame clones, with some not included. V, J and clone size were drawn from that table, and D and trimming were deduced from the DNA. Of hundreds of thousands of clones detected, roughly 90% appear once; the ten largest clones hold 11%. In this sample, this clone turned up once.

Material for sequencing was peripheral blood. This TCR was recovered from a woman in her 30s with COVID-19, enrolled during active disease. The V gene is TRBV5-1, the J gene TRBJ1-2; 9 bases agree with TRBD1. The CDR3 DNA follows: TGCGCCAGCAGCGAGGGGACAGGGCAAAGTAACTATGGCTACACCTTC. This gives the protein CASSEGTGQSNYGYTF.